The 24 T cell receptor beta chains below were found in one sample sequenced in a study of Graves' ophthalmopathy and Graves' hyperthyroidism. Researchers took RNA transcripts and amplified TCR beta CDR3 regions from them. After a first-round RT-PCR with HTBI primers, a second-round multiplex PCR was run. TCRdb re-called the multiplex PCR reads through MiXCR, storing one row per CDR3 protein. The sample lists approximately 540,000 distinct CDR3 sequences, 35% to 45% occurring once. Sequencing used peripheral blood or thyroid tissue (not recorded which). Receptor source: an adult man with Graves' hyperthyroidism.

The rearrangement links TRBV2 to TRBJ1-2; 8 nucleotides align to TRBD1. The CDR3 loop spans 18 amino acids. Losses at the gene ends were 8 bases for V and 5 bases for J; bases not matched to a gene: 22. Germline lookup yields CDR1 SNHLY and CDR2 FYNNEI. The DNA of the CDR3 is TGTGCCAGCGGCCCCATGCGGACAGGGCAGAACCCCCTTTATGGCTACACCTTC. This encodes CASGPMRTGQNPLYGYTF.

Worth noting for this clonotype: No conserved phenylalanine or tryptophan ends this CDR3, so it is likely a read error. The V and J genes are TRBV7-4 and TRBJ2-7, with TRBD1 matching 8 bases. Germline lookup yields CDR1 SGHVT and CDR2 SQSDAQ. The junction had 6 bases not matched to a gene; V was cut back by 11 bases and J by 0 bases. The CDR3 is made up of 13 amino acids. In nucleotides, the CDR3 is TGTGCCTCCGGGACAGGCTTCTCCTACGAGCAGTACCTC. Translation: CASGTGFSYEQYL.

The chain links TRBV6-1 to TRBJ2-7, with TRBD1 identical over 7 bases. Germline CDR1 and CDR2: MNHNS and SASEGT. Trimming removed 2 bases from V and 7 bases from J; junction bases left unmatched: 5. This CDR3 is 13 amino acids long. As DNA, the CDR3 is TGTGCCAGCAGTGAAACCGACAGGGTTGAGCAGTACTTC. Translating it yields CASSETDRVEQYF.

J is TRBJ2-7 and V is TRBV5-1, with D tentatively TRBD1 (5 bases). The CDR3 loop spans 14 amino acids. The germline CDR1 and CDR2 sequences are SGHRS and YFSETQ. With 1 base removed from V and 6 bases from J, the gap between germline ends came to 14 bases. CDR3 residues: CASSLQMTEGEQYF. CDR3 sequence (DNA): TGCGCCAGCAGCTTGCAAATGACAGAAGGCGAGCAGTACTTC.

This clonotype was seen repeatedly, ten times or more. The chain uses TRBV10-2 and TRBJ1-2, with D tentatively TRBD1 (5 bases). The V end lost 4 bases, the J end lost 8 bases, and 20 bases lay between the germline ends. The CDR3 extends over 15 amino acids. Germline CDR1 WSHSY, CDR2 SAAADI. The chain's CDR3 is CASSAGRAAGKGYTF. The CDR3, as DNA: TGCGCCAGCAGTGCAGGGAGGGCAGCAGGAAAAGGCTACACCTTC.

This clonotype was observed a few times. V gene TRBV6-5 combines with J gene TRBJ1-1; no definite D call. Germline values: CDR1 MNHEY, CDR2 SVGAGI. The CDR3 is made up of 13 amino acids. V lost 6 bases and J lost 3, with 11 bases in between. CDR3 nucleotide sequence: TGTGCCAGCAGCGCCGTGAGGGACACTGAAGCTTTCTTT. This codes for CASSAVRDTEAFF.

This clonotype has at least ten counts. The chain couples TRBV14 to TRBJ1-1; TRBD1 is a possible D gene (5 bases). Trimming removed 2 bases at V and 4 bases at J, with 14 bases between. CDR3 length: 15 residues. Germline V gives CDR1 SGHDN, CDR2 FVKESK. The DNA of the CDR3 is TGTGCCAGCAGCCAAAGTTGGGGGATGGGCACTGAAGCTTTCTTT. It codes for CASSQSWGMGTEAFF.

The genes are TRBV7-9 and TRBJ2-5, with D possibly matching TRBD2 (5 bases). Deletions cut 4 bases from V and 5 bases from J, with 23 bases between. This CDR3 has 17 amino acids. Germline CDR1 and CDR2: SEHNR and FQNEAQ (reference sequence). The CDR3 loop is CASSSPRGRRSEETQYF. In DNA, the CDR3 is TGTGCCAGCAGCTCCCCCCGGGGTAGGCGGTCGGAGGAGACCCAGTACTTC.

This rearrangement joins TRBV2 to TRBJ2-2; D unresolved. The CDR3 totals 14 residues. The germline CDR1 and CDR2 sequences are SNHLY and FYNNEI. V shed 4 bases and J shed 5 bases, with 11 bases lying between them. This CDR3 reads CASSGSLGTGELFF. The DNA of the CDR3 is TGTGCCAGCAGTGGCTCACTGGGGACCGGGGAGCTGTTTTTT.

This clonotype was observed many times. The gene calls are TRBV12-3 or TRBV12-4 and TRBJ2-5, with 8 bases fitting TRBD1. V trimming: 7 bases; J trimming: 1 base; junction bases outside the gene matches: 8. This CDR3 comprises 15 residues. In DNA, the CDR3 is TGTGCCAGCACCCCGGCAGGGGGCTTCCAAGAGACCCAGTACTTC. Amino acid sequence: CASTPAGGFQETQYF.

This clonotype has a count of ten or more. V usage is TRBV2 and J usage is TRBJ1-5; D is unclear. Germline V gene data show CDR1 as SNHLY and CDR2 as FYNNEI. With 1 base removed from V and 3 bases from J, the gap between germline ends came to 7 bases. The CDR3 sequence is 14 residues long. This chain's CDR3 is CASSEGGSNQPQHF. The CDR3 bases are TGTGCCAGCAGTGAAGGGGGATCCAATCAGCCCCAGCATTTT.

This clonotype appeared a single time. V usage is TRBV20-1 and J usage is TRBJ2-5; D unresolved. The closer fit of TRBJ2-4 to the DNA end suggests the J call may be wrong. The CDR3 loop spans 14 amino acids. The germline V gene encodes CDR1 DFQATT and CDR2 SNEGSKA (reference sequence). CDR3: CSARSWGAKNIQYF. The DNA for the CDR3 is TGCAGTGCTAGATCGTGGGGAGCCAAAAACATTCAGTACTTC.

The gene calls are TRBV19 and TRBJ1-2; 7 bases line up with TRBD1. The CDR3 sequence is 14 residues long. Germline CDR1 is LNHDA and CDR2 is SQIVND (reference sequence). The V segment lost 4 bases and the J segment 3 bases; nucleotides outside the gene matches: 5. The CDR3 loop is CASSTQGEDYGYTF. In DNA form, the CDR3 reads TGTGCCAGTAGTACCCAGGGGGAAGACTATGGCTACACCTTC.

The V and J genes are TRBV7-9 and TRBJ1-5, with D unresolved. The CDR3 spans 16 residues. V was trimmed by 5 bases and J by 11 bases, leaving 25 bases between them. Germline-derived CDR1 and CDR2 are SEHNR and FQNEAQ (reference sequence). CDR3 sequence reads: CASSERLAQYQETQHF. For the CDR3, the DNA is TGTGCCAGCAGCGAGCGACTAGCACAGTACCAAGAGACCCAGCATTTT.

V usage is TRBV14 and J usage is TRBJ1-4, with TRBD1 matching over 9 bases. The CDR3 extends over 15 amino acids. Trimming removed 2 bases from V and 6 bases from J; junction bases left unmatched: 4. CDR1 is SGHDN and CDR2 is FVKESK in the germline V gene. CDR3: CASSQLGQGYEKLFF. CDR3 DNA: TGTGCCAGCAGCCAACTAGGACAGGGGTATGAAAAACTGTTTTTT.

In its sample, this clonotype was seen many times. The chain employs TRBV7-8 and TRBJ1-6; D is possibly TRBD1 (5 bases). The V end lost 4 bases, the J end lost 7 bases, and 11 bases lay between the germline ends. The CDR3 loop spans 14 amino acids. The germline gives CDR1 SGHVS, CDR2 FQNEAQ. The CDR3 reads CASSSGGGNSPLHF. CDR3 coding DNA: TGTGCCAGCAGCTCCGGCGGGGGGAATTCACCCCTCCACTTT.

This clonotype was seen a few times. The V and J genes are TRBV7-8 and TRBJ2-7, with a tentative D call TRBD2 (5 bases). V lost 5 bases and J lost 7, with 15 bases in between. This CDR3 spans 13 amino acids. The germline V gene has CDR1 SGHVS and CDR2 FQNEAQ. CDR3 coding DNA: TGTGCCAGCAGCCGATCTAGTGGCGGGGAGCAGTACTTC. Translating gives CASSRSSGGEQYF.

This clonotype was observed a few times. The chain combines TRBV20-1 with TRBJ2-3; maybe TRBD2 (6 bases). The germline CDR1 and CDR2 sequences are DFQATT and SNEGSKA (reference sequence). This CDR3 has 14 residues. Trimming removed 6 bases from V and 8 bases from J, with 21 bases in between. The CDR3 region is CSAESSGDLSTQYF. CDR3 coding DNA: TGCAGTGCAGAGAGTAGCGGTGATTTGAGTACGCAGTATTTT.

The gene calls are TRBV2 and TRBJ2-5, with 11 bases identical to TRBD2. The closer fit of TRBJ2-7 to the DNA end suggests the J call may be wrong. CDR1 is SNHLY and CDR2 is FYNNEI in the germline V gene. The CDR3 has 16 residues. CDR3 sequence: CASSQPLAGEPYEQYF. In DNA form, the CDR3 reads TGTGCCAGCAGCCAACCACTAGCGGGGGAACCTTACGAGCAGTACTTC.

As concerns this clonotype: This could be a read error, since a much larger clone is one nucleotide away. V is TRBV7-2 and J is TRBJ2-7; 8 positions agree with TRBD2. V was clipped by 5 bases and J by 5 bases; unmatched bases: 5. Germline V lookup: CDR1 SGHTA, CDR2 FQGNSA. The CDR3 has 13 amino acids. Here the CDR3 DNA reads TGTGCCAGCAGCCCCGGGGGGGGAAACGAGCAGTACTTC. Translating it yields CASSPGGGNEQYF.

The chain couples TRBV11-2 to TRBJ2-7; 8 bases match TRBD1. J was trimmed by 2 bases and V by 4 bases; bases with no gene match: 4. This CDR3 is 14 amino acids long. From germline, CDR1 is SGHAT and CDR2 FQNNGV. Written as DNA, the CDR3 is TGTGCCAGCAGCTCCTTGGACAGGGCCTACGAGCAGTACTTC. Amino acid sequence: CASSSLDRAYEQYF.

This clonotype was seen only once. This could be a read error, since a much larger clone is one nucleotide away. The rearrangement joins TRBV10-3 to TRBJ2-2; D remains unclear. Germline V gene lookup returns CDR1 ENHRY and CDR2 SYGVKD. The CDR3 is made up of 14 amino acids. CDR3 loop: CASSDGSVTGELFF. The CDR3 nucleotides are TGTGCCAGCAGTGACGGCTCGGTCACCGGGGAGCTGTTTTTT.

At least ten counts were recorded for this clonotype. The rearrangement uses TRBV5-1 and TRBJ2-6, with 7 bases that match TRBD1. Germline loops: CDR1 SGHRS, CDR2 YFSETQ. V was clipped by 2 bases and J by 2 bases; unmatched bases: 4. This CDR3 is built from 16 residues. The CDR3 nucleotides are TGCGCCAGCAGCTTTAACAGGGGCCCTGGGGCCAACGTCCTGACTTTC. Translating gives CASSFNRGPGANVLTF.

In this sample, this clonotype turned up many times. The gene calls are TRBV20-1 and TRBJ2-5, with D tentatively TRBD1 (6 bases). Germline-derived CDR1 and CDR2 are DFQATT and SNEGSKA (reference sequence). The length of the CDR3 is 13 residues. Trimming pared 6 bases from V and 0 bases from J, leaving 11 bases between. This CDR3 is CSAAYRDQETQYF. The CDR3 DNA sequence: TGCAGTGCAGCATACAGGGACCAAGAGACCCAGTACTTC.